Listed below are T cell receptor beta chains from one sample, sequenced in a study of blood T cell repertoires in COVID-19. Generated by immunoSEQ multiplex PCR, the TCRdb table keeps only in-frame clones and is missing some. The repertoire includes 200,000 to 300,000 clones, approximately 86% of them detected once, and under 2.5% sits in the top ten. Material: peripheral blood. These receptors were collected from a man aged 25 to 40 with active or convalescent COVID-19. CDR3s include the opening cysteine and the closing phenylalanine or tryptophan. A D gene is named only where the DNA matches it firmly. Clone size is not always given. Where it is, it says once, few, many or a class for expanded clones.

V: TRBV18
J: TRBJ1-5
D: -
size: -
DNA: TGTGCCAGCTCACTATACGGGAATAGCAATCAGCCCCAGCATTTT
CDR3: CASSLYGNSNQPQHF

V: TRBV24-1
J: TRBJ1-5
D: TRBD1
size: -
DNA: TGTGCCACCAGCCTCGACAGGGGGCCAATCTTT
CDR3: CATSLDRGPIF

V: TRBV4-2
J: TRBJ2-1
D: -
size: -
DNA: TGTGCCAGCAGCCCCAGCCCTAGCGATGAGCAGTTCTTC
CDR3: CASSPSPSDEQFF

V: TRBV13
J: TRBJ2-1
D: TRBD2
size: -
DNA: TGTGCCAGTATAGCGGGGGGGAACAATGAGCAGTTCTTC
CDR3: CASIAGGNNEQFF

V: TRBV29-1
J: TRBJ2-5
D: TRBD1
size: -
DNA: TGCAGCGTTGAGGACAGGGCTAAGGAGACCCAGTACTTC
CDR3: CSVEDRAKETQYF

V: TRBV15
J: TRBJ1-5
D: -
size: few
DNA: TGTGCCACCAGCAGAGATTCCGAAAGCCAGCCCCAGCATTTT
CDR3: CATSRDSESQPQHF

V: TRBV4-1
J: TRBJ2-1
D: -
size: -
DNA: TGCGCCAGCAGCCAAGTGCCAGGGGACAATGAGCAGTTCTTC
CDR3: CASSQVPGDNEQFF

V: TRBV4-1
J: TRBJ1-5
D: TRBD1
size: -
DNA: TGCGCCAGCAGCCTAGACAGGGCCGTATTGCCCCAGCATTTT
CDR3: CASSLDRAVLPQHF

V: TRBV4-1
J: TRBJ2-3
D: TRBD2
size: -
DNA: TGCGCCAGCAGCCAGACTAGCGACATTAGCACAGATACGCAGTATTTT
CDR3: CASSQTSDISTDTQYF

V: TRBV27
J: TRBJ1-6
D: -
size: -
DNA: TGTGCCAGCAGTTTTGACACGGCAAATTCACCCCTCCACTTT
CDR3: CASSFDTANSPLHF

V: TRBV23-1
J: TRBJ2-2
D: TRBD1
size: -
DNA: TGCGCCAGCAGTCAATTTTGCAAGTTACAGGGTCGGACAGGTTCCGGGGAGCTGTTTTTT
CDR3: CASSQFCKLQGRTGSGELFF

V: TRBV7-3
J: TRBJ2-5
D: -
size: once
DNA: TGTGCCAGCAGCCCGACGGGGTCGCGGGAGACCCAGTACTTC
CDR3: CASSPTGSRETQYF

V: TRBV5-1
J: TRBJ2-1
D: TRBD1
size: -
DNA: TGCGCCAGCAGCTTGGGGGCAGGGGGCTCCTACAATGAGCAGTTCTTC
CDR3: CASSLGAGGSYNEQFF

V: TRBV19
J: TRBJ1-6
D: -
size: -
DNA: TGTGCCAGTAGTGAAATGGGCCGCTCCTATAATTCACCCCTCCACTTT
CDR3: CASSEMGRSYNSPLHF